These 18 T cell receptor beta chains came from one sample sequenced in a study of Tregs in tolerant kidney transplant recipients. Related graft donors supplied nonmyeloablative bone marrow transplants, and mixed chimerism was transient. Data came from immunoSEQ multiplex PCR; TCRdb stores just in-frame clones and leaves some out. The sample has tens of thousands of clones. The source was CD4+ T cells from blood (PBMCs), collected 24 months after the transplant. The receptors shown here come from a human patient who received a combined kidney and bone marrow transplant. Some of the T cells might come from the graft donor.

Comments on this clone: The read finishes 3 residues shy of the CDR3 end, and the germline J gene is used to complete it. The chain has TRBV20-1 and TRBJ2-7, with TRBD2 identical over 7 bases. V lost 7 bases, J lost 2 bases, and 11 bases stayed unmatched. The CDR3 covers 14 residues. Germline-derived CDR1 and CDR2 are DFQATT and SNEGSKA (reference sequence). The sequenced CDR3 bases are TGCAGTGTCGAGTCACCCGGGACTACCTACGAG. Translated, it gives CSVESPGTTYE. The whole CDR3 region reads CSVESPGTTYEQYF.

The CDR3 DNA, read in part, is TGTGCCAGCCGGGTCAATAGCGGGAGTTTTTCCGGGGAG. This gives the protein CASRVNSGSFSGE. The whole CDR3 sequence is CASRVNSGSFSGELFF. The chain employs TRBV5-4 and TRBJ2-2; 9 nucleotides match TRBD2. The read ends 3 residues before the CDR3 terminus; that terminus is restored from the germline J gene. CDR1 and CDR2 (germline): SGHNT, YYREEE (reference sequence). CDR3 length: 16 amino acids. Trimming took 7 bases from V and 6 from J; bases not matched to a gene: 13.

With respect to this clone: Sequencing ends 3 residues short of the CDR3 end; the germline J gene provides the rest. The chain links TRBV18 to TRBJ1-5; D unclear. With 3 bases removed from V and 0 bases from J, the gap between germline ends came to 9 bases. The V gene's germline CDR1 is KGHSH and CDR2 LQKENI. The CDR3 consists of 15 residues. CDR3 DNA (partial): TGTGCCAGCTCACCCTTCGACAATAGCAATCAGCCC. Residues: CASSPFDNSNQP. The full-length CDR3 reads as CASSPFDNSNQPQHF.

A note on this clone: The read stops 3 residues short of the end of the CDR3; the missing end is completed from the germline J gene. The chain couples TRBV30 to TRBJ2-7; a possible D gene is TRBD1 (6 bases). CDR3 length: 14 amino acids. Germline CDR1 and CDR2: GTSNPN and SVGIG (reference sequence). With 6 bases removed from V and 3 bases from J, the gap between germline ends came to 18 bases. CDR3 DNA (partial): TGTGCCTGCGTCTCCGGGGACACCGACTACGAG. Its translation is CACVSGDTDYE. The entire CDR3 protein reads CACVSGDTDYEQYF.

With regard to this clone: The sequenced fragment ends 3 residues before the CDR3 boundary, so the rest is inferred from the germline J gene. The chain combines TRBV20-1 with TRBJ1-5; 7 positions match TRBD1. Per the germline V gene, CDR1 is DFQATT and CDR2 is SNEGSKA (reference sequence). Trimming removed 0 bases from V and 2 bases from J; junction bases left unmatched: 7. The CDR3 spans 16 residues. The part of the CDR3 DNA that was read is TGCAGTGCTAGAGATAGGACCAGGGGGGGCAATCAGCCC. It yields the protein CSARDRTRGGNQP. The entire CDR3 is CSARDRTRGGNQPQHF.

Concerning this clone itself: The read halts 3 residues ahead of the CDR3 end, with the missing end drawn from the germline J gene. This rearrangement joins TRBV18 to TRBJ2-5; a weak D match, TRBD2 (6 bases). V lost 7 bases and J lost 4, with 7 bases in between. CDR1 and CDR2 (germline): KGHSH, LQKENI. CDR3 length equals 11 residues. The covered CDR3 bases are TGTGCCAGCTTGGGGGGAGAGACC. Residues: CASLGGET. The entire CDR3 protein is CASLGGETQYF.

Points on this clone: The read terminates 3 residues ahead of where the CDR3 ends, so the germline J gene completes it. The genes are TRBV19 and TRBJ2-1; 7 bases are a match to TRBD2. V lost 3 bases and J lost 4; bases outside the gene matches: 6. CDR1 is LNHDA and CDR2 is SQIVND in the germline V gene (reference sequence). The CDR3 spans 15 residues. CDR3 protein: CASSMEGAGYNEQFF. CDR3 DNA, as far as it was read: TGTGCCAGTAGTATGGAGGGAGCGGGGTACAATGAG.

Details on this clone: The read ends 3 residues early relative to the CDR3; the germline J gene fills the gap. The gene calls are TRBV2 and TRBJ2-5; TRBD2 matches at 16 bases. CDR1 and CDR2 from the germline V gene are SNHLY and FYNNEI. The CDR3 covers 15 residues. J gave up 4 bases and V 10 bases, and 6 bases lay outside the gene matches. The chain's CDR3 is CATGTSGRARETQYF. Partial CDR3 DNA: TGTGCCACTGGGACTAGCGGGAGGGCCCGAGAGACC.

For this clone: Sequence at one end of the junction differs from germline and may be a read error. The read is 3 residues too short to cover the CDR3 end, so that end is filled in from the germline J gene. The V gene is TRBV27, the J gene TRBJ2-2; 10 bases align to TRBD2. This CDR3 contains 16 residues. The germline V gene encodes CDR1 MNHEY and CDR2 SMNVEV (reference sequence). CDR3 sequence reads: CASRLQSGRVTGELFF. The sequenced CDR3 bases are TGTGCTAGCAGGCTTCAGAGCGGGAGGGTCACCGGGGAG.

Remarks on this clone: Read data end 3 residues before the CDR3 end; the end is taken from the germline J gene. The chain couples TRBV6-2 or TRBV6-3 to TRBJ2-7; D is tentatively TRBD1 or TRBD2 (5 bases each). Trimming removed 4 bases at V and 2 bases at J, with 15 bases between. Germline V gene lookup returns CDR1 MNHEY and CDR2 SVGEGT. The length of the CDR3 is 15 residues. CDR3 bases read: TGTGCCAGCAGTTTTAAGGGGAGTCTACCCTACGAG. Translating gives CASSFKGSLPYE. The whole CDR3 reads CASSFKGSLPYEQYF.

On this clone: The read ends 3 residues early relative to the CDR3; the germline J gene fills the gap. The chain employs TRBV5-1 and TRBJ2-1, with 7 bases lining up with TRBD1. Germline CDR1 is SGHRS and CDR2 is YFSETQ. The CDR3 is made up of 15 amino acids. The trim removed 2 bases at V and 6 bases at J, leaving 8 bases unmatched. The CDR3 bases that were read are TGCGCCAGCAGCTTTACAGGGGAGTTCGGCAATGAG. Translated, it gives CASSFTGEFGNE. The full CDR3 is CASSFTGEFGNEQFF.

Remarks on this clone: The read finishes 3 residues shy of the CDR3 end, and the germline J gene is used to complete it. The rearrangement uses TRBV5-1 and TRBJ1-4; the D gene is possibly TRBD1 (6 bases). The germline V gene encodes CDR1 SGHRS and CDR2 YFSETQ. Trimming left V 2 bases short and J 1 base short, with 9 bases between. CDR3 size: 15 residues. The CDR3 protein is CASSLGRGTNEKLFF. CDR3 DNA (partial): TGCGCCAGCAGCTTAGGCAGGGGAACTAATGAAAAA.

With respect to this clone: Read sequence stops 3 residues before the CDR3 end, and the germline J gene provides the missing end. The chain carries TRBV18 and TRBJ2-7, with D hard to call. This CDR3 comprises 15 residues. The germline CDR1 and CDR2 sequences are KGHSH and LQKENI. Trimming stripped 2 bases from V and 2 bases from J, with 13 bases between. The CDR3 is CASSPGLGLTYEQYF. The sequenced part of the CDR3 DNA is TGTGCCAGCTCACCAGGCCTAGGCCTGACCTACGAG.

As to this clone: The read falls 3 residues short of the CDR3 end, and the missing part is taken from the germline J gene. The chain carries TRBV27 and TRBJ1-6; TRBD1 matches 7 bases. The CDR3 runs to 12 residues. V was clipped by 5 bases and J by 10 bases; unmatched bases: 2. Germline lookup yields CDR1 MNHEY and CDR2 SMNVEV (reference sequence). Partial CDR3 DNA: TGTGCCAGCAGTACAGGGGACTCACCC. Protein product: CASSTGDSP. The whole CDR3 protein is CASSTGDSPLHF.

CDR3 DNA, as far as it was read: TGTGCCAGCAGCCGCGGGAAGGAGGGTCAGCCC. This sequence encodes CASSRGKEGQP. The whole CDR3 protein is CASSRGKEGQPQHF. V gene TRBV7-9 combines with J gene TRBJ1-5; the D is unclear. From the germline J gene comes the end of the CDR3, since the read stops 3 residues before it. Per germline, CDR1 SEHNR and CDR2 FQNEAQ (reference sequence). The CDR3 loop spans 14 amino acids. V dropped 5 bases and J dropped 6 bases, with 14 bases sitting between them.

For this clone: Coverage ceases 3 residues before the CDR3 finishes, and the germline J gene fills in the end. This sample also contains other DNA sequences that code for the same CDR3. This chain links TRBV2 with TRBJ1-5, with TRBD1 matching 8 bases. Germline loops: CDR1 SNHLY, CDR2 FYNNEI. The CDR3 is made up of 14 amino acids. Losses at the gene ends were 6 bases for V and 1 base for J; bases not matched to a gene: 2. The CDR3 spells CASRDRVSNQPQHF. CDR3 bases read: TGTGCCAGCAGGGACAGGGTCAGCAATCAGCCC.

A note on this clone: The read stops 3 residues short of the end of the CDR3; the missing end is completed from the germline J gene. The chain uses TRBV7-2 and TRBJ2-5, with 8 nucleotides matching TRBD2. CDR1 and CDR2 from the germline V gene are SGHTA and FQGNSA. J gave up 6 bases and V 5 bases, and 11 bases lay outside the gene matches. The CDR3 loop spans 15 amino acids. The CDR3 region is CASSQLADHGKTQYF. The sequenced CDR3 bases are TGTGCCAGCAGCCAACTAGCGGATCACGGAAAGACC.

Concerning this clone: The sequence runs out 3 residues before the end of the CDR3; the remainder is reconstructed from the germline J gene. The chain uses TRBV5-1 and TRBJ2-1, with D hard to call. The germline V and J ends were trimmed by 0 bases and 5 bases, with 6 bases remaining between them. The V gene's germline CDR1 is SGHRS and CDR2 YFSETQ. CDR3 length: 13 amino acids. Partial CDR3 DNA: TGCGCCAGCAGCTTGGTTGCGGACAATGAG. This gives the protein CASSLVADNE. In full, the CDR3 is CASSLVADNEQFF.